This T cell receptor beta chain was identified in a study of blood T cell repertoires in COVID-19. Germline CDR1 and CDR2: LGHDT and YNNKEL (reference sequence). There are 16 residues in the CDR3. V was clipped by 4 bases and J by 5 bases; unmatched bases: 8. Produced via immunoSEQ multiplex PCR; TCRdb's table is partial and in-frame only. The data contain 250,000 to 300,000 clones, about 89% of them singletons. The receptor was isolated from a middle-aged man with acute or convalescent COVID-19. What was sequenced was peripheral blood. The chain uses TRBV3-1 (or the pseudogene TRBV3-2) and TRBJ2-1; 10 bases are shared with TRBD2. The CDR3 sequence: CASSRPPGLANNEQFF. The CDR3 DNA is TGTGCCAGCAGCCGCCCACCGGGACTAGCGAACAATGAGCAGTTCTTC.